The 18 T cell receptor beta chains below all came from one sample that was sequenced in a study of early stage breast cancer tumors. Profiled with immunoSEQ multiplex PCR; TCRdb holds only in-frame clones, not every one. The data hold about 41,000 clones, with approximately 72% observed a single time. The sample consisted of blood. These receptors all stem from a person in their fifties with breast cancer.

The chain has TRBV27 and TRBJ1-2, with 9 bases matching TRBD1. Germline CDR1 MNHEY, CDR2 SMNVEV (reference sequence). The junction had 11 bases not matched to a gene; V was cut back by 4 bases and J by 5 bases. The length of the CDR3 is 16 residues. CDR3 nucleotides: TGTGCCAGCAGTTCCCTAGTGGGACAGGGAAATTATGGCTACACCTTC. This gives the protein CASSSLVGQGNYGYTF.

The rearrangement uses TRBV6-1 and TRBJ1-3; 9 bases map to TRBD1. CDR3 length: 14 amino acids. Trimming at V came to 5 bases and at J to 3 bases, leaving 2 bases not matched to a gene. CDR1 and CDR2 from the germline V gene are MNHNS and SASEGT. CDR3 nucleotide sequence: TGTGCCAGCAGTCCGGACAGGGGTGGAAACACCATATATTTT. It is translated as CASSPDRGGNTIYF.

CDR3 sequence (DNA): TGTGCCAGCAGCCCTTCCATACAGGGCCGCTCTGGAAACACCATATATTTT. It translates to CASSPSIQGRSGNTIYF. The chain employs TRBV9 and TRBJ1-3; D is possibly TRBD1 (6 bases). V was shortened by 4 bases and J by 0 bases, with 17 bases between the two germline ends. The germline CDR1 and CDR2 sequences are SGDLS and YYNGEE. This CDR3 is 17 amino acids long.

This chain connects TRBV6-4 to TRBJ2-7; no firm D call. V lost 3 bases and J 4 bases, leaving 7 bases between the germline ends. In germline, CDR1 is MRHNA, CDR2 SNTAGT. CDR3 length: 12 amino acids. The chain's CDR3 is CASSEEVYEQYV. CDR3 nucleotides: TGTGCCAGCAGTGAAGAGGTTTACGAGCAGTACGTC.

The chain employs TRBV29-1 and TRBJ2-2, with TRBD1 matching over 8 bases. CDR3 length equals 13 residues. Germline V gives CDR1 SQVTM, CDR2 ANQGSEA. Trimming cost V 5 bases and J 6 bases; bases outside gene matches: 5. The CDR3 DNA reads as TGCAGCGTTACCGGGACAGGATCCGGGGAGCTGTTTTTT. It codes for CSVTGTGSGELFF.

The CDR3 DNA reads TGTGCCAGCAGCTTACTTCGCGGGAGCCCAGATACGCAGTATTTT. It codes for CASSLLRGSPDTQYF. The V and J genes are TRBV7-8 and TRBJ2-3, with TRBD2 matching 7 bases. With 2 bases clipped from V and 4 bases from J, the junction kept 6 bases outside the gene matches. The CDR3 runs to 15 residues. From germline, CDR1 is SGHVS and CDR2 FQNEAQ. Complete variable domain (other parts from reference TRBV7-8 and TRBJ2-3): GAGVSQSPRYKVAKRGQDVALRCDPISGHVSLFWYQQALGQGPEFLTYFQNEAQLDKSGLPSDRFFAERPEGSVSTLKIQRTQQEDSAVYLCASSLLRGSPDTQYFGPGTRLTVL.

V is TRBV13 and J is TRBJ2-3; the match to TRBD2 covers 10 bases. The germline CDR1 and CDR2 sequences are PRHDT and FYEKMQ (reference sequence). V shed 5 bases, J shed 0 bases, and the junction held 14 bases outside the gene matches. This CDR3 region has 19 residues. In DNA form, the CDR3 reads TGTGCCAGCAGCCCCCATGGGGCTAGCGGGAGCGATAGCACAGATACGCAGTATTTT. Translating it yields CASSPHGASGSDSTDTQYF.

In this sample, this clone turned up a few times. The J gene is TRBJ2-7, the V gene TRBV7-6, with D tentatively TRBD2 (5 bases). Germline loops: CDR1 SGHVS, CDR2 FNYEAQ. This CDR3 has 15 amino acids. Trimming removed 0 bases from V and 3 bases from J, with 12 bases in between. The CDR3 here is CASSLAAGGNYEQYF. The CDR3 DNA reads TGTGCCAGCAGCTTAGCCGCGGGCGGCAACTACGAGCAGTACTTC.

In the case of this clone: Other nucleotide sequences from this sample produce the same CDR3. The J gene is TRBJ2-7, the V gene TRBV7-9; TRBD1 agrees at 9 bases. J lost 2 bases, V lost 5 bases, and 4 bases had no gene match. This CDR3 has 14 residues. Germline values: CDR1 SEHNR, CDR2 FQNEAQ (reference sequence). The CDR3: CASSPRDRAYEQYF. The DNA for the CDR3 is TGTGCCAGCAGCCCCCGGGACAGGGCCTACGAGCAGTACTTC.

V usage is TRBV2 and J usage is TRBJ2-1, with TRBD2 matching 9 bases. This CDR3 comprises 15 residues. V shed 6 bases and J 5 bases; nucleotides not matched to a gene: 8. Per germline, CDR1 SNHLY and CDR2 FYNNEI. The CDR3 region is CASRGPGLADNEQFF. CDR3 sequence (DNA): TGTGCCAGCAGGGGCCCGGGACTAGCTGACAATGAGCAGTTCTTC.

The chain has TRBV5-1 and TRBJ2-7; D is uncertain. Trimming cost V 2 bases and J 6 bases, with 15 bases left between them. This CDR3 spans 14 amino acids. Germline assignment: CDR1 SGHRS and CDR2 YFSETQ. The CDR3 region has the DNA TGCGCCAGCAGCTTCTCCTTAGCATCCAGCGAGCAGTACGTC. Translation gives CASSFSLASSEQYV.

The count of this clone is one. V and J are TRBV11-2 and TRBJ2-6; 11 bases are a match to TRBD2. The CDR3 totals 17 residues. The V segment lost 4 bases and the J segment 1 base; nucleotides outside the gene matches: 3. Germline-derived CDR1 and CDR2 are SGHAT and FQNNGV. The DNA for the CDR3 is TGTGCCAGCAGCTCACTAGCGGGAGAGTCTGGGGCCAACGTCCTGACTTTC. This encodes CASSSLAGESGANVLTF.

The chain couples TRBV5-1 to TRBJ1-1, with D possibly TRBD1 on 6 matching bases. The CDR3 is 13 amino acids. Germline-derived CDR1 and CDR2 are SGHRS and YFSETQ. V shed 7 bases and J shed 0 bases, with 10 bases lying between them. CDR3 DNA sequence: TGCGCCAGCGGCACAGGGATGAACACTGAAGCTTTCTTT. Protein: CASGTGMNTEAFF.

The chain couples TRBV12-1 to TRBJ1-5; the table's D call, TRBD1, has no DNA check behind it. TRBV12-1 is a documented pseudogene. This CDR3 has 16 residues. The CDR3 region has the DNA TGTGCCAGCAGCTCCAAGACAGGGGTCGGCAATCAGCCCCAGCATTTT. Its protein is CASSSKTGVGNQPQHF.

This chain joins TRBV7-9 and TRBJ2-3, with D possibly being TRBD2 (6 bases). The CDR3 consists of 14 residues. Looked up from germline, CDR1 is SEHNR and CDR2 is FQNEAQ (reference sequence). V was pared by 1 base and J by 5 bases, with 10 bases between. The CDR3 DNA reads TGTGCCAGCAGCTTAGGCGGGGCGGGAGATACGCAGTATTTT. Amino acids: CASSLGGAGDTQYF.

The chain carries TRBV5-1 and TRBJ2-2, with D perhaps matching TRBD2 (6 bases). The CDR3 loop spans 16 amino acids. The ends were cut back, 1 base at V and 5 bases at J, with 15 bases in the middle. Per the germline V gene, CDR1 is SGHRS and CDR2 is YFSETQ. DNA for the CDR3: TGCGCCAGCAGCTTGAACGGGCTAGCGATAACCGGGGAGCTGTTTTTT. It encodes CASSLNGLAITGELFF.

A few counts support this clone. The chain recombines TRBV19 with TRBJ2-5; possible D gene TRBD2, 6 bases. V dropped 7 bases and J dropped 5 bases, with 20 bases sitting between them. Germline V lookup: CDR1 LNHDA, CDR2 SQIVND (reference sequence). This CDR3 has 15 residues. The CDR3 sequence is CASTMGRGDGETQYF. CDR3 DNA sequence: TGTGCCAGTACCATGGGGCGGGGAGATGGGGAGACCCAGTACTTC.

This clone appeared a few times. CDR3 loop: CASSQDFGAGTEAFF. The DNA of the CDR3 is TGCGCCAGCAGCCAAGATTTTGGGGCCGGCACTGAAGCTTTCTTT. The chain recombines TRBV4-3 with TRBJ1-1, with a weak D call TRBD1 (5 bases). V was trimmed by 0 bases and J by 4 bases, leaving 12 bases between them. Germline CDR1 and CDR2: LGHNA and YSLEER. CDR3 length equals 15 residues.